This T cell receptor (beta chain) is from a study of TIL therapy for anti-PD-1-resistant metastatic lung cancer. Study context: Tumors were harvested before any PD-1/PD-L1 blockade.

V lost 6 bases and J 1 base, leaving 10 bases between the germline ends. This CDR3 has 14 residues. Per the germline V gene, CDR1 is MNHEY and CDR2 is SVGAGI. The libraries were made with immunoSEQ v3. The table came from immunoSEQ multiplex PCR; TCRdb's copy has only in-frame clones and leaves some out. The table records about 46,000 clones, approximately 86% of them present only once. Specified time point: pre-treatment sample, taken before nivolumab and TIL therapy. The clonotype originates from a person between 25 and 80 years old with non-small cell lung cancer. The V and J genes are TRBV6-5 and TRBJ1-5; D remains unclear. Sequencing used blood, obtained at baseline. CDR3 residues: CASSPQSSNQPQHF. In nucleotides, the CDR3 is TGTGCCAGCAGCCCACAATCGAGCAATCAGCCCCAGCATTTT.